These T cell receptor beta chains were read from a single sample in a study of blood T cell repertoires in COVID-19. Produced via immunoSEQ multiplex PCR; TCRdb's table is partial and in-frame only. The sample has about 180,000 clones; 80% are singletons. The material sequenced was peripheral blood. These receptors were taken from an older man with active or convalescent COVID-19. Each CDR3 is given with its conserved first and last residue. D genes are given only for firm matches. Where a row states a size, it is once, few, many or the class of an expanded clone; other rows omit it.

NA	13	TRBV2	NA	TRBJ2-3	CASSATGVLAQYF	TGTGCCAGCAGTGCAACAGGTGTCCTGGCGCAGTATTTT
NA	15	TRBV5-4	NA	TRBJ1-2	CASSLVGASTYGYTF	TGTGCCAGCAGCTTGGTAGGGGCCAGTACCTATGGCTACACCTTC
NA	14	TRBV29-1	NA	TRBJ2-3	CSVQRRGITDTQYF	TGCAGCGTCCAGCGTAGAGGGATAACAGATACGCAGTATTTT
NA	14	TRBV7-9	NA	TRBJ2-2	CASSLRQNTGELFF	TGTGCCAGCAGCTTAAGACAGAACACCGGGGAGCTGTTTTTT
NA	14	TRBV5-1	TRBD1	TRBJ2-3	CASSLRDSSDTQYF	TGCGCCAGCAGCTTGAGGGACAGCTCAGATACGCAGTATTTT
NA	14	TRBV27	NA	TRBJ2-1	CASRILNSYNEQFF	TGTGCCAGCAGAATCCTTAACTCCTACAATGAGCAGTTCTTC
NA	15	TRBV25-1	NA	TRBJ1-2	CASSEPRGGEDGYTF	TGTGCCAGCAGTGAACCAAGGGGAGGGGAGGATGGCTACACCTTC
NA	13	TRBV7-2	NA	TRBJ1-1	CASSKTAGTEAFF	TGTGCCAGCAGCAAAACGGCGGGCACTGAAGCTTTCTTT
NA	14	TRBV10-1	TRBD2	TRBJ2-1	CASSGGRTDNEQFF	TGCGCCAGCAGTGGCGGGAGGACCGACAATGAGCAGTTCTTC
NA	13	TRBV6-5	TRBD2	TRBJ2-1	CASRRTGRNEQFF	TGTGCCAGCAGGAGGACCGGGAGGAATGAGCAGTTCTTC
once	15	TRBV6-5	NA	TRBJ2-1	CASSYSLDSYNEQFF	TGTGCCAGCAGTTACTCCCTAGACAGTTACAATGAGCAGTTCTTC
NA	12	TRBV7-8	NA	TRBJ2-3	CASSPTGDTQYF	TGTGCCAGCAGTCCGACGGGAGATACGCAGTATTTT
NA	13	TRBV9	NA	TRBJ1-1	CASSAGVNTEAFF	TGTGCCAGCAGCGCAGGGGTGAACACTGAAGCTTTCTTT
NA	14	TRBV15	TRBD1	TRBJ1-1	CATSRAGTGREAFF	TGTGCCACCAGCAGAGCTGGGACAGGGAGGGAAGCTTTCTTT
NA	11	TRBV30	NA	TRBJ2-7	CAWSSYGEQYF	TGTGCCTGGAGTTCCTATGGCGAGCAGTACTTC
once	14	TRBV30	NA	TRBJ1-3	CAWTAGAAGNTIYF	TGTGCCTGGACGGCTGGGGCTGCTGGAAACACCATATATTTT
once	15	TRBV4-2	NA	TRBJ1-2	CASSQDSPVPWGYTF	TGTGCCAGCAGCCAAGATTCGCCAGTTCCTTGGGGCTACACCTTC
NA	16	TRBV19	NA	TRBJ1-1	CASRRKGKERETEAFF	TGTGCCAGTAGACGAAAAGGGAAGGAGAGGGAAACTGAAGCTTTCTTT
NA	15	TRBV18	NA	TRBJ1-2	CASSPGSTGHYGYTF	TGTGCCAGCTCACCAGGGTCCACAGGTCACTATGGCTACACCTTC
NA	15	TRBV19	NA	TRBJ1-2	CASSPRGQGYYGYTF	TGTGCCAGTAGTCCCCGTGGGCAGGGGTATTATGGCTACACCTTC
NA	16	TRBV4-1	NA	TRBJ1-1	CASSQDFAITNTEAFF	TGCGCCAGCAGCCAAGACTTTGCGATTACGAACACTGAAGCTTTCTTT
NA	12	TRBV6-5	NA	TRBJ1-3	CASIGQGNTIYF	TGTGCCAGCATCGGACAGGGAAACACCATATATTTT
NA	17	TRBV2	NA	TRBJ1-2	CASSENQGRIANYGYTF	TGTGCCAGCAGTGAAAACCAGGGGCGCATCGCTAACTATGGCTACACCTTC
NA	15	TRBV5-5	NA	TRBJ1-1	CASSLGATGGTEAFF	TGTGCCAGCAGCTTGGGCGCGACAGGTGGCACTGAAGCTTTCTTT
few	13	TRBV25-1	NA	TRBJ1-1	CASSEGGDTEAFF	TGTGCCAGCAGTGAGGGAGGGGACACTGAAGCTTTCTTT
NA	16	TRBV18	TRBD1	TRBJ1-1	CASSPGTGGERAEAFF	TGTGCCAGCTCACCGGGGACAGGGGGCGAAAGGGCTGAAGCTTTCTTT
NA	18	TRBV2	NA	TRBJ1-3	CASSNYFQSRDSGNTIYF	TGTGCCAGCAGTAATTACTTCCAATCACGAGACTCTGGAAACACCATATATTTT
NA	19	TRBV4-1	TRBD1	TRBJ2-6	CASSRGGGTVGSGANVLTF	TGCGCCAGCAGCCGAGGGGGTGGGACAGTGGGCTCTGGGGCCAACGTCCTGACTTTC
NA	11	TRBV28	NA	TRBJ1-1	CASSRNTEAFF	TGTGCCAGCTCCAGGAACACTGAAGCTTTCTTT
NA	15	TRBV19	NA	TRBJ2-5	CASSSPRGGQETQYF	TGTGCCAGTAGTTCTCCTCGAGGGGGTCAAGAGACCCAGTACTTC
NA	15	TRBV5-1	TRBD2	TRBJ2-7	CASSQTPGLGNEQYF	TGCGCCAGCAGCCAGACTCCGGGACTAGGGAACGAGCAGTACTTC
NA	13	TRBV10-1	NA	TRBJ1-4	CASSGRVGGKLFF	TGCGCCAGCAGTGGACGGGTTGGAGGGAAACTGTTTTTT
NA	12	TRBV10-3	TRBD1	TRBJ1-1	CAISERGDRAFF	TGTGCCATCAGTGAGAGAGGGGACAGAGCTTTCTTT
NA	16	TRBV6-1	TRBD2	TRBJ2-1	CASSADGGRVANEQFF	TGTGCCAGCAGTGCTGACGGCGGGAGGGTAGCCAATGAGCAGTTCTTC
once	14	TRBV7-8	NA	TRBJ1-1	CASSLLRGVTEAFF	TGTGCCAGCAGCCTCCTCCGGGGAGTCACTGAAGCTTTCTTT
NA	15	TRBV7-9	NA	TRBJ1-1	CASSSRGGENTEAFF	TGTGCCAGCAGCTCGAGGGGGGGAGAGAACACTGAAGCTTTCTTT
NA	14	TRBV6-1	NA	TRBJ2-3	CASSEDASGDTQYF	TGTGCCAGCAGTGAAGATGCTAGTGGAGATACGCAGTATTTT
NA	14	TRBV5-6	NA	TRBJ1-1	CASSLRGLGTEAFF	TGTGCCAGCAGCTTACGGGGGTTGGGCACTGAAGCTTTCTTT
NA	19	TRBV5-5	TRBD1	TRBJ1-1	CASSLGDFRQGALNTEAFF	TGTGCCAGCAGCTTAGGGGACTTTCGACAGGGGGCCTTGAACACTGAAGCTTTCTTT
NA	18	TRBV3-1/TRBV3-2	NA	TRBJ2-3	CASSQGMARQGMRDTQYF	TGTGCCAGCAGCCAAGGGATGGCCAGGCAGGGGATGCGAGATACGCAGTATTTT
NA	17	TRBV21-1	NA	TRBJ2-7	CASSKAPDRGVQYEQYF	TGTGCCAGCAGCAAAGCGCCGGACAGGGGAGTTCAGTACGAGCAGTACTTC
NA	15	TRBV29-1	NA	TRBJ2-1	CSVVAYQASYNEQFF	TGCAGCGTTGTAGCGTACCAGGCCTCCTACAATGAGCAGTTCTTC
NA	14	TRBV3-1/TRBV3-2	TRBD1	TRBJ1-6	CASSDRVWYSPLHF	TGTGCCAGCAGCGACAGGGTTTGGTATTCACCCCTCCACTTT
NA	12	TRBV12-3/TRBV12-4	NA	TRBJ1-2	CASSLGGWGYTF	TGTGCCAGCAGTTTGGGGGGGTGGGGCTACACCTTC
NA	15	TRBV5-1	NA	TRBJ2-1	CASSLVGQGGDEQFF	TGCGCCAGCAGCTTGGTTGGGCAGGGGGGCGATGAGCAGTTCTTC
NA	19	TRBV5-8	NA	TRBJ1-5	CASSFLADSLMNSNQPQHF	TGTGCCAGCAGCTTCCTCGCGGACAGCCTGATGAATAGCAATCAGCCCCAGCATTTT
NA	14	TRBV6-5	NA	TRBJ1-2	CASSPPAGGYGYTF	TGTGCCAGCAGCCCACCGGCGGGAGGCTATGGCTACACCTTC
NA	13	TRBV5-8	NA	TRBJ2-1	CASSLNRVNEQFF	TGTGCCAGCAGCTTGAACAGGGTCAATGAGCAGTTCTTC
NA	13	TRBV29-1	TRBD2	TRBJ2-5	CSETLAGGETQYF	TGCAGCGAGACCCTAGCGGGAGGAGAGACCCAGTACTTC
NA	17	TRBV30	TRBD1	TRBJ1-1	CAWSPDPTGERNTEAFF	TGTGCCTGGAGTCCCGACCCGACAGGGGAGAGGAACACTGAAGCTTTCTTT
once	15	TRBV6-5	TRBD2	TRBJ2-1	CASSQTWDYHNEQFF	TGTGCCAGCAGCCAAACTTGGGACTACCACAATGAGCAGTTCTTC
NA	14	TRBV11-2	NA	TRBJ1-2	CASSSQTTLYGYTF	TGTGCCAGCAGCTCCCAGACAACCTTATATGGCTACACCTTC